This T cell receptor (beta chain) was obtained from a study of vaccination and CD4 T cells after COVID-19. Across the study: The post-COVID samples were taken a median approximately 100 days after diagnosis, anywhere from 35 to 161.

Documented treatment: roughly ten-day PBMC culture with coronavirus spike peptide pools or control peptides (ViraFEST assay). With 2 bases removed from V and 7 bases from J, the gap between germline ends came to 9 bases. There are 13 residues in the CDR3. The V gene's germline CDR1 is SNHLY and CDR2 FYNNEI. This clonotype was observed a single time. Its antigen remains unidentified. Once obtained from cultured CD4+ T cells, the DNA was sequenced using the Oncomine TCR Beta short-read assay. Using its own MiXCR run on the PCR reads, TCRdb lists one record per CDR3 protein. Among around 10,000 distinct CDR3 sequences listed, roughly half were seen once.

This receptor was obtained from a human donor who had recovered from COVID-19. Sequencing was done on a sample of CD4+ T cells from blood, cultured in vitro. This chain links TRBV2 with TRBJ1-5; no clear D gene. The CDR3 coding sequence is TGTGCCAGCAGTGAATCCCGCCTCCAGCCCCAGCATTTT. Protein: CASSESRLQPQHF.